The T cell receptor beta chain described here comes from a study of blood T cells in healthy people across ages. Worth noting for this clonotype: Its antigen is undetermined. This may stem from a read error, because a much larger clone lies one nucleotide away.

Study-wide points: There was a strong correlation between TCR beta diversity and naive T cell percentage. With unsorted PBMCs, a conclusive comparison of naive versus antigen-experienced cells was not possible.

Sample-barcoded 5' priming and a J-beta primer mix drove a second PCR of about 6 to 11 cycles. Each CDR3 protein is one row after TCRdb ran MiXCR on the 5' RACE reads. The repertoire holds roughly 800,000 distinct CDR3 sequences, with approximately 53% as singletons. This sequence originates from an elderly man in good health. Sample: blood.

Here the CDR3 DNA reads TGTGCCAGCAGTGCTAACAGGAACAATGAGCAGTTCTTC. Its protein product is CASSANRNNEQFF. The chain is built from TRBV6-6 and TRBJ2-1; maybe TRBD1 (5 bases). CDR3 length: 13 residues. Trimming cost V 5 bases and J 5 bases, with 10 bases left between them. From germline, CDR1 is MNHNY and CDR2 SVGAGI (reference sequence).